Listed here are 23 T cell receptor beta chains from one sample, sequenced in a study of technical replicates of blood from a handful of donors. The protocol was immunoSEQ multiplex PCR, while the TCRdb copy is restricted to in-frame clones and leaves out a portion. In the table there are approximately 99,000 clones, about 96% of which are singletons. Sequencing used T cells isolated from PBMCs. These receptors came from a human donor in good health.

The V and J genes are TRBV4-1 and TRBJ2-1; 15 positions agree with TRBD2. V shed 4 bases, J shed 0 bases, and the junction held 4 bases outside the gene matches. The CDR3 spans 18 residues. Germline CDR1 is MGHRA and CDR2 is YSYEKL. CDR3 nucleotides: TGCGCCAGCAGCCCGGGACTAGCGGGGGGATCCTCCTACAATGAGCAGTTCTTC. As protein: CASSPGLAGGSSYNEQFF.

The V call is TRBV5-1, the J call TRBJ1-1; 9 nucleotides align to TRBD1. With 0 bases clipped from V and 5 bases from J, the junction kept 5 bases outside the gene matches. The CDR3 length is 15 residues. Germline-derived CDR1 and CDR2 are SGHRS and YFSETQ. CDR3 bases: TGCGCCAGCAGCTTGGCGGGACAGGGTGGTACTGAAGCTTTCTTT. This sequence encodes CASSLAGQGGTEAFF.

The chain combines TRBV18 with TRBJ2-5, with D maybe TRBD1 (6 bases). V was clipped by 3 bases and J by 5 bases, with 13 bases between them. The CDR3 is 14 residues long. Germline CDR1 is KGHSH and CDR2 is LQKENI. For the CDR3, the DNA is TGTGCCAGCTCACCCACAGGGACAACGGAGACCCAGTACTTC. Translation: CASSPTGTTETQYF.

This rearrangement joins TRBV6-5 to TRBJ1-6; D possibly corresponds to TRBD1 (5 bases). Trimming took off 7 bases at V and 10 bases at J, with 17 bases between the two ends. Germline V gene sequence: CDR1 MNHEY, CDR2 SVGAGI. This CDR3 comprises 14 residues. The CDR3 here is CASTTGVEESPLHF. The DNA for the CDR3 is TGTGCCAGCACCACAGGCGTTGAAGAATCACCCCTCCACTTT.

This chain connects TRBV10-3 to TRBJ2-7; D not resolved. There are 12 residues in the CDR3. The V end lost 3 bases, the J end lost 6 bases, and 9 bases lay between the germline ends. Germline values: CDR1 ENHRY, CDR2 SYGVKD. CDR3: CAISEVSSEQYF. The CDR3 coding sequence is TGTGCCATCAGTGAAGTTTCGAGCGAGCAGTACTTC.

The chain combines TRBV28 with TRBJ2-1, with TRBD2 matching over 9 bases. J was trimmed by 1 base and V by 6 bases; bases with no gene match: 13. The CDR3 contains 18 residues. Germline CDR1 is MDHEN and CDR2 is SYDVKM. The CDR3 region is CASSPSPSGKSSYNEQFF. The CDR3 region has the DNA TGTGCCAGCAGCCCGTCCCCTAGCGGGAAGTCATCCTACAATGAGCAGTTCTTC.

The genes are TRBV15 and TRBJ2-7; TRBD1 aligns across 8 bases. The CDR3 loop spans 14 amino acids. CDR1 LNHNV and CDR2 YYDKDF come from the germline V gene (reference sequence). Unmatched junction bases numbered 6, after V lost 5 bases and J lost 3 bases. The CDR3 sequence is CATSETGTGYEQYF. CDR3 bases: TGTGCCACCAGCGAGACCGGGACAGGCTACGAGCAGTACTTC.

V is TRBV28 and J is TRBJ1-1, with D possibly being TRBD1 (6 bases). Looked up from germline, CDR1 is MDHEN and CDR2 is SYDVKM. This CDR3 has 15 residues. The V gene lost 4 bases and the J gene lost 0 bases, with 12 bases spanning the gap. In DNA form, the CDR3 reads TGTGCCAGCAGTTCTCCGGGACACCTGAACACTGAAGCTTTCTTT. It translates to CASSSPGHLNTEAFF.

The chain employs TRBV6-5 and TRBJ2-7; D possibly corresponds to TRBD2 (6 bases). The CDR3 consists of 15 residues. The germline gives CDR1 MNHEY, CDR2 SVGAGI. Trimming cost V 8 bases and J 5 bases, with 22 bases left between them. The CDR3 spells CASPSGRHIQDEQYF. The CDR3 coding sequence is TGTGCCAGCCCTTCGGGGAGGCATATCCAAGACGAGCAGTACTTC.

The chain joins TRBV5-1 to TRBJ1-1; 9 bases match TRBD1. CDR1 is SGHRS and CDR2 is YFSETQ in the germline V gene. The CDR3 is 18 residues long. Unmatched junction bases numbered 10, after V lost 0 bases and J lost 1 base. For the CDR3, the DNA is TGCGCCAGCAGCTTGGCCGAGAACAGGGGGCGGACGAACACTGAAGCTTTCTTT. Translation: CASSLAENRGRTNTEAFF.

The rearrangement links TRBV29-1 to TRBJ1-1; weak D call: TRBD1 (5 bases). The CDR3 spans 13 residues. Per germline, CDR1 SQVTM and CDR2 ANQGSEA. V lost 4 bases and J lost 6, with 15 bases in between. As DNA, the CDR3 is TGCAGCGTTGCGGGGGGGAGGGTATCTGAAGCTTTCTTT. Protein product: CSVAGGRVSEAFF.

This CDR3 is CASSLGGNSYNEQFF. The CDR3 DNA is TGTGCCAGCAGCTTAGGCGGGAATTCCTACAATGAGCAGTTCTTC. The V gene is TRBV7-8, the J gene TRBJ2-1; weak D call: TRBD2 (6 bases). Trimming shortened V by 1 base and J by 1 base, and 8 bases separated the two germline ends. The CDR3 totals 15 residues. CDR1 and CDR2 (germline): SGHVS, FQNEAQ.

The chain recombines TRBV29-1 with TRBJ2-1; 8 bases agree with TRBD2. V trimming: 6 bases; J trimming: 6 bases; junction bases outside the gene matches: 10. The CDR3 contains 14 residues. Germline CDR1 reads SQVTM; CDR2 reads ANQGSEA. This CDR3 reads CSVYSGKGGNEQFF. CDR3 nucleotides: TGCAGCGTATATAGCGGGAAGGGGGGCAATGAGCAGTTCTTC.

The chain employs TRBV27 and TRBJ2-1, with 11 positions matching TRBD2. Germline V gene sequence: CDR1 MNHEY, CDR2 SMNVEV (reference sequence). The CDR3 has 16 residues. After removal of 5 bases from V and 7 bases from J, the junction contained 10 bases not matched to a gene. The CDR3 DNA is TGTGCCAGCAGTACCATCGGGACTAGCGGTTTTAATGAGCAGTTCTTC. This encodes CASSTIGTSGFNEQFF.

This sequence joins TRBV7-8 and TRBJ2-3; D is possibly TRBD2 (5 bases). Trimming pared 5 bases from V and 2 bases from J, leaving 14 bases between. Germline CDR1 reads SGHVS; CDR2 reads FQNEAQ. The CDR3 has 15 amino acids. CDR3 in amino acids: CASSARTVLTDTQYF. The CDR3 DNA reads as TGTGCCAGCAGCGCGCGGACTGTGCTCACAGATACGCAGTATTTT. The full variable domain, with the rest looked up from reference TRBV7-8 and TRBJ2-3, is GAGVSQSPRYKVAKRGQDVALRCDPISGHVSLFWYQQALGQGPEFLTYFQNEAQLDKSGLPSDRFFAERPEGSVSTLKIQRTQQEDSAVYLCASSARTVLTDTQYFGPGTRLTVL.

The chain has TRBV19 and TRBJ1-1; no definite D call. Trimming took off 4 bases at V and 2 bases at J, with 14 bases between the two ends. CDR1 and CDR2 (germline): LNHDA, SQIVND (reference sequence). This CDR3 contains 15 residues. CDR3 loop: CASSKPPRGNTEAFF. In nucleotides, the CDR3 is TGTGCCAGTAGTAAGCCACCCCGGGGAAACACTGAAGCTTTCTTT.

V usage is TRBV6-5 and J usage is TRBJ1-4, with a weak D call TRBD1 (6 bases). The CDR3 covers 15 residues. The V gene's germline CDR1 is MNHEY and CDR2 SVGAGI. Between the trimmed V and J ends, which lost 0 bases and 7 bases, there was a span of 12 bases. Here the CDR3 reads CASSYSTGSREKLFF. The CDR3 DNA sequence: TGTGCCAGCAGTTACTCGACAGGTAGCCGTGAAAAACTGTTTTTT.

The chain joins TRBV27 to TRBJ2-1; D possibly corresponds to TRBD1 (6 bases). The CDR3 spans 16 residues. Germline V lookup: CDR1 MNHEY, CDR2 SMNVEV (reference sequence). The V gene lost 2 bases and the J gene lost 5 bases, with 16 bases spanning the gap. CDR3 in amino acids: CASSLVLAGAHNEQFF. Here the CDR3 DNA reads TGTGCCAGCAGTTTAGTATTGGCAGGGGCCCACAATGAGCAGTTCTTC.

The chain links TRBV19 to TRBJ2-7; TRBD1 matches at 9 bases. Per the germline V gene, CDR1 is LNHDA and CDR2 is SQIVND (reference sequence). Trimming at V came to 6 bases and at J to 6 bases, leaving 18 bases not matched to a gene. The CDR3 has 17 residues. CDR3 sequence reads: CASSLSGPGTGSSEQYF. CDR3 DNA sequence: TGTGCCAGTAGCCTCTCCGGGCCCGGGACAGGGAGCTCCGAGCAGTACTTC.

This chain connects TRBV9 to TRBJ2-7; 10 bases map to TRBD1. CDR1 and CDR2 from the germline V gene are SGDLS and YYNGEE. The CDR3 is made up of 19 amino acids. V shed 3 bases and J 3 bases; nucleotides not matched to a gene: 18. This chain's CDR3 is CASSGGDRGGSTPYYEQYF. The CDR3 DNA follows: TGTGCCAGCAGCGGTGGGGACAGGGGAGGATCTACCCCATACTACGAGCAGTACTTC.

This chain connects TRBV5-4 to TRBJ1-2; TRBD1 matches 8 bases. Trimming removed 4 bases from V and 7 bases from J; junction bases left unmatched: 6. The CDR3 consists of 13 residues. The germline V gene has CDR1 SGHNT and CDR2 YYREEE (reference sequence). In DNA, the CDR3 is TGTGCCAGCAGCCGACAGGGGTCGGGTGGCTACACCTTC. This gives the protein CASSRQGSGGYTF.

The chain is built from TRBV2 and TRBJ1-1, with unresolved D. The CDR3 is 15 amino acids. Germline lookup yields CDR1 SNHLY and CDR2 FYNNEI. V lost 6 bases, J lost 2 bases, and 16 bases lay in between. In DNA, the CDR3 is TGTGCCAGCAGAGGTCTTTTGACACCTAACACTGAAGCTTTCTTT. Its protein is CASRGLLTPNTEAFF.

This chain uses TRBV5-6 with TRBJ2-3, with D possibly being TRBD2 (5 bases). The CDR3 has 16 residues. The germline gives CDR1 SGHDT, CDR2 YYEEEE. Trimming pared 0 bases from V and 3 bases from J, leaving 14 bases between. For the CDR3, the DNA is TGTGCCAGCAGCTTGGCCCTTCTAGCAAGTACAGATACGCAGTATTTT. Residues: CASSLALLASTDTQYF.